Listed below are T cell receptor beta chains from one sample, sequenced in a study of blood T cell repertoires in COVID-19. Profiled with immunoSEQ multiplex PCR; TCRdb holds only in-frame clones, not every one. This sample has 300,000 to 400,000 clones, with 87% found just once. The material sequenced was peripheral blood. The receptor set was obtained from a young man with COVID-19, enrolled during active disease. CDR3s include the opening cysteine and the closing phenylalanine or tryptophan. The D gene is left open where the match is weak. A clone size is listed for some rows: how often the clone was seen (once, few, many), or a class if it is expanded.

clone_size d_call j_call v_call cdr3_aa cdr3_nt
. TRBD2 TRBJ2-1 TRBV28 CASTSAGGPHYNEQFF TGTGCCAGCACTTCGGCGGGAGGGCCTCATTACAATGAGCAGTTCTTC
once . TRBJ1-6 TRBV28 CASSVGGRQNSPLHF TGTGCCAGCAGTGTGGGCGGACGACAGAATTCACCCCTCCACTTT
few TRBD1 TRBJ1-5 TRBV7-9 CASSLVSGGSNQPQHF TGTGCCAGCAGCTTAGTGTCAGGGGGAAGCAATCAGCCCCAGCATTTT
. . TRBJ1-5 TRBV30 CANGREDSIYQPQHF TGTGCCAACGGGCGGGAGGATAGCATCTATCAGCCCCAGCATTTT
. . TRBJ2-1 TRBV28 CATLGLRASAYNEQFF TGTGCCACCCTAGGGCTAAGGGCTAGCGCCTACAATGAGCAGTTCTTC
. TRBD1 TRBJ2-3 TRBV27 CASRRTGASNTQYF TGTGCCAGCAGACGGACAGGGGCGTCGAATACGCAGTATTTT
. TRBD1 TRBJ1-2 TRBV29-1 CSVVGQLSNYGYTF TGCAGCGTTGTGGGACAGTTGTCTAACTATGGCTACACCTTC
. TRBD1 TRBJ2-7 TRBV6-2/TRBV6-3 CASSSIPGQRSPSRHEQYF TGTGCCAGCAGTTCAATTCCGGGACAGAGGAGTCCCTCAAGGCACGAGCAGTACTTC
few . TRBJ1-2 TRBV12-5 CASARESGGLYGYTF TGTGCTAGTGCCCGTGAATCGGGGGGCCTCTATGGCTACACCTTC
. TRBD1 TRBJ1-3 TRBV15 CATSRDHGQGAGNTIYF TGTGCCACCAGCAGAGATCACGGACAGGGGGCTGGAAACACCATATATTTT
. TRBD1 TRBJ2-1 TRBV14 CASSRDRFEQFF TGTGCCAGCAGCCGGGACAGATTTGAGCAGTTCTTC
few TRBD1 TRBJ2-4 TRBV10-1 CASSAKWTGAGETKNIQYF TGCGCCAGCAGTGCGAAATGGACAGGGGCGGGGGAAACCAAAAACATTCAGTACTTC
once TRBD2 TRBJ2-3 TRBV5-1 CASSFSSGPDTQYF TGCGCCAGCAGCTTTTCTAGCGGGCCAGATACGCAGTATTTT
. TRBD1 TRBJ2-7 TRBV20-1 CSASRTGIYEQYF TGCAGTGCTAGTCGGACAGGGATCTACGAGCAGTACTTC
. TRBD2 TRBJ2-5 TRBV28 CASSLGAGGTETQYF TGTGCCAGCAGTTTGGGAGCGGGAGGTACGGAGACCCAGTACTTC
. . TRBJ2-7 TRBV15 CATSREGGRYSYEQYF TGTGCCACCAGCAGAGAGGGCGGGCGTTACTCCTACGAGCAGTACTTC
. . TRBJ1-1 TRBV5-6 CASSPDRMNTEAFF TGTGCCAGCAGCCCAGACAGGATGAACACTGAAGCTTTCTTT
. TRBD2 TRBJ2-3 TRBV7-8 CASSVMGVRGFTDTQYF TGTGCCAGCAGCGTCATGGGTGTGCGGGGGTTCACAGATACGCAGTATTTT
. . TRBJ2-2 TRBV27 CASSLFAGSNTGELFF TGTGCCAGCAGTTTATTTGCGGGATCGAACACCGGGGAGCTGTTTTTT
. . TRBJ1-2 TRBV10-3 CAIGEGSSYGYTF TGTGCCATCGGGGAGGGAAGTTCCTATGGCTACACCTTC
. . TRBJ1-2 TRBV24-1 CATSDPTGSGYTF TGTGCCACCAGTGATCCAACAGGGTCTGGCTACACCTTC
. TRBD1 TRBJ2-7 TRBV11-2 CASSRDRAYEQYF TGTGCCAGCAGCCGAGACAGGGCCTACGAGCAGTACTTC
. . TRBJ1-5 TRBV6-2/TRBV6-3 CASSSQGYQPQHF TGTGCCAGCAGTTCCCAGGGGTATCAGCCCCAGCATTTT
. TRBD1 TRBJ2-3 TRBV27 CASAWAGGKYTQYF TGTGCCAGCGCCTGGGCAGGGGGCAAATATACGCAGTATTTT
. TRBD2 TRBJ2-3 TRBV2 CASILAVITDTQYF TGTGCCAGCATACTAGCGGTAATCACAGATACGCAGTATTTT
. TRBD1 TRBJ1-4 TRBV18 CASSRGQPNEKLFF TGTGCCAGCTCACGGGGACAGCCTAATGAAAAACTGTTTTTT
few TRBD1 TRBJ2-7 TRBV7-3 CASSPQGAALEQYF TGTGCCAGCTCGCCTCAGGGGGCAGCGCTCGAGCAGTACTTC
. TRBD1 TRBJ1-2 TRBV7-2 CASSPRVGQGAGYTF TGTGCCAGCAGCCCGAGAGTGGGACAGGGGGCGGGCTACACCTTC
. TRBD2 TRBJ2-2 TRBV9 CASSPSGLAGTKGSGELFF TGTGCCAGCAGCCCGAGTGGACTAGCGGGGACGAAAGGGTCCGGGGAGCTGTTTTTT
. . TRBJ2-7 TRBV7-2 CASSFLPLGGHEQYF TGTGCCAGCAGCTTCCTCCCTTTAGGAGGCCACGAGCAGTACTTC
. TRBD2 TRBJ2-7 TRBV2 CASRGGNEQYF TGTGCCAGCAGGGGAGGGAACGAGCAGTACTTC
. . TRBJ2-7 TRBV6-2/TRBV6-3 CASCWDGSSYEQYF TGTGCCAGCTGTTGGGACGGGAGCTCCTACGAGCAGTACTTC
. TRBD2 TRBJ2-3 TRBV19 CASSTTGLAGVRFSPDTQYF TGTGCCAGTAGTACTACGGGACTAGCGGGAGTTCGATTCAGCCCAGATACGCAGTATTTT
. . TRBJ1-3 TRBV28 CASSFGTPSGNTIYF TGTGCCAGCAGTTTTGGGACACCGTCTGGAAACACCATATATTTT
. TRBD1 TRBJ1-5 TRBV4-1 CASSQNTQTGSQPQHF TGCGCCAGCAGCCAAAATACTCAGACAGGGAGTCAGCCCCAGCATTTT
. TRBD1 TRBJ2-7 TRBV7-2 CASVGDRGTWGEQYF TGTGCCAGTGTAGGAGACAGGGGTACCTGGGGCGAGCAGTACTTC
once TRBD1 TRBJ1-1 TRBV27 CASSSGQGAWEAFF TGTGCCAGCAGTTCGGGACAGGGGGCGTGGGAAGCTTTCTTT
. TRBD1 TRBJ2-7 TRBV2 CASSVPRQGAYEQYF TGTGCCAGCAGTGTCCCCCGACAGGGGGCGTATGAGCAGTACTTC
. TRBD1 TRBJ1-6 TRBV5-8 CASSVLTGVESPLHF TGTGCCAGCAGCGTATTAACAGGGGTAGAATCACCCCTCCACTTT
. . TRBJ2-5 TRBV5-6 CASSAIPTLGRETQYF TGTGCCAGCAGCGCTATCCCGACGCTTGGGAGGGAGACCCAGTACTTC
. TRBD2 TRBJ2-1 TRBV7-9 CASSSSSGRSYNEQFF TGTGCCAGCAGCTCGTCTAGCGGGAGGTCCTACAATGAGCAGTTCTTC
. . TRBJ2-7 TRBV6-2/TRBV6-3 CASSYLFLAGGHPSYEQYF TGTGCCAGCAGTTACTTGTTTCTCGCAGGGGGGCATCCTTCCTACGAGCAGTACTTC
. . TRBJ2-2 TRBV12-3/TRBV12-4 CAARLKGTGELFF TGTGCCGCGCGGCTAAAAGGCACCGGGGAGCTGTTTTTT
once . TRBJ2-3 TRBV28 CASSGGTASTDTQYF TGTGCCAGCAGTGGGGGGACAGCTAGCACAGATACGCAGTATTTT
. TRBD1 TRBJ1-1 TRBV30 CAWSGGQEAFF TGTGCCTGGAGTGGGGGACAGGAAGCTTTCTTT
. . TRBJ1-3 TRBV5-1 CASSATADTIYF TGCGCCAGCAGCGCCACGGCGGACACCATATATTTT
. TRBD1 TRBJ2-1 TRBV19 CASSLGQLSYNEQFF TGTGCCAGTAGTTTGGGACAGCTCTCCTACAATGAGCAGTTCTTC
. . TRBJ2-7 TRBV1 CTSSQDSPAGSFYEQYF TGCACCAGCAGCCAAGATTCCCCAGCGGGGAGCTTCTACGAGCAGTACTTC
. . TRBJ2-7 TRBV4-2 CASSQEDWTESSYEQYF TGTGCCAGCAGCCAAGAAGATTGGACAGAGAGCTCCTACGAGCAGTACTTC
. TRBD1 TRBJ2-7 TRBV24-1 CATSDDTTGTGGYEQYF TGTGCCACCAGTGATGATACAACCGGGACAGGGGGGTACGAGCAGTACTTC
. TRBD2 TRBJ2-7 TRBV19 CASSPGLAVYEQYF TGTGCCAGTAGCCCGGGACTAGCGGTTTACGAGCAGTACTTC
few . TRBJ1-1 TRBV11-1 CASSEDTGFAFF TGTGCCAGCAGCGAAGATACGGGGTTCGCTTTCTTT
once . TRBJ1-1 TRBV4-2 CASSPPEDMNTEAFF TGTGCCAGCAGCCCCCCTGAGGACATGAACACTGAAGCTTTCTTT